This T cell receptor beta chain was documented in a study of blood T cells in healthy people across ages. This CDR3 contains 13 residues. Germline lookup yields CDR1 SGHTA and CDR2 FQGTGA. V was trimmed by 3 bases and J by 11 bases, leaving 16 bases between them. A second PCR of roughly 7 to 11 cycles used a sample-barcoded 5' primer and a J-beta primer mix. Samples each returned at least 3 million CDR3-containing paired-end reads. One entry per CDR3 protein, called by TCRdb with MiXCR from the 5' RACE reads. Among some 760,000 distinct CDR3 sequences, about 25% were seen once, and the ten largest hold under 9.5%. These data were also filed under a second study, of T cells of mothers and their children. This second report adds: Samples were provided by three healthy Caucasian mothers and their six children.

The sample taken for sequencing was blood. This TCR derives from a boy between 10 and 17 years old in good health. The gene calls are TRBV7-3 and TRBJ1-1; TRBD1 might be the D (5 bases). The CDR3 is CASSFWDGGEAFF. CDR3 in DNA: TGTGCCAGCAGCTTTTGGGACGGTGGAGAGGCTTTCTTT.